This TCR beta chain was sequenced during a study of cytomegalovirus exposure and HLA in healthy donors. Broader study findings: Exclusion as indistinguishable affected some V segments, including TRBV6-2 and TRBV6-3.

V trimming: 6 bases; J trimming: 2 bases; junction bases outside the gene matches: 5. Germline V lookup: CDR1 MNHEY, CDR2 SMNVEV (reference sequence). The CDR3 length is 15 residues. PCR used 60 Vbeta primers and 13 Jbeta primers. The repertoire was sequenced with immunoSEQ multiplex PCR; TCRdb's copy has only in-frame clones and lacks some. The sample lists 140,000 to 150,000 clones, roughly 74% occurring once. A note on this clone: The antigen is unknown.

Sequenced: PBMCs. The chain is built from TRBV27 and TRBJ1-5; TRBD1 matches 9 bases. This sequence was found in a young woman in good health and CMV-seropositive. The CDR3 reads CASRPTGGGNQPQHF. As DNA, the CDR3 is TGTGCCAGCAGGCCTACAGGGGGCGGCAATCAGCCCCAGCATTTT.